These 5 T cell receptor beta chains were all obtained from the same sample, sequenced in a study of cytomegalovirus exposure and HLA in healthy donors (dated by TCRdb to the late 2010s). Receptor amplification or capture employed the immunoSEQ multiplex PCR assay. The multiplex PCR relied on a mix of 60 forward primers for TCR Vbeta segments and 13 reverse primers for TCR Jbeta segments. The immuneACCESS repertoire file appears here via TCRdb, limited to in-frame rearrangements. These files lack a portion of the clones; in checked studies, under half of the deficit traces to unresolved V genes, and the cause of the others is not known. This sample holds 150,000 to 200,000 clones; 86% were observed only once. The ten top clones hold almost 2% of the sample. The sample taken for sequencing was PBMCs. These receptors originate from a woman in her late teens or twenties in good health and CMV-seronegative.

The chain combines TRBV25-1 with TRBJ1-2, with a possible D match to TRBD1 (6 bases). V lost 3 bases to trimming and J lost 7 bases, with 15 bases between them. This CDR3 is built from 14 residues. CDR1 is MGHDK and CDR2 is SYGVNS in the germline V gene. The CDR3 nucleotides are TGTGCCAGCAGTGATCGGCTTGGGGGCTCTGGCTACACCTTC. Encoded protein: CASSDRLGGSGYTF.

Only one count was recorded for this clone. This sequence joins TRBV5-1 and TRBJ2-3, with D hard to call. The CDR3 extends over 16 amino acids. The germline V gene has CDR1 SGHRS and CDR2 YFSETQ. V lost 3 bases and J lost 5, with 19 bases in between. The chain's CDR3 is CASSSETGSLLDTQYF. The CDR3 DNA is TGCGCCAGCAGCTCAGAGACTGGGTCCCTCCTAGATACGCAGTATTTT.

This chain joins TRBV27 and TRBJ2-1; D possibly corresponds to TRBD1 (6 bases). The germline CDR1 and CDR2 sequences are MNHEY and SMNVEV (reference sequence). The CDR3 length is 18 residues. The V end lost 5 bases, the J end lost 6 bases, and 26 bases lay between the germline ends. CDR3 sequence (DNA): TGTGCCAGCAGTCTTAGGGGGATTCGACAGGTTAGGGGCAATGAGCAGTTCTTC. Its translation: CASSLRGIRQVRGNEQFF.

J is TRBJ1-4 and V is TRBV6-1; D uncertain. CDR1 and CDR2 (germline): MNHNS, SASEGT. The CDR3 is 14 amino acids. The V and J ends lost 2 bases and 7 bases respectively, with 11 bases between them. CDR3 DNA: TGTGCCAGCAGTGAACCCCTACCCATTGAAAAACTGTTTTTT. Its protein is CASSEPLPIEKLFF.

CDR3 region: CASSLSRTSGTYEQYF. The CDR3 DNA follows: TGTGCCAGCAGCTTATCTCGGACTAGCGGGACCTACGAGCAGTACTTC. V gene TRBV7-9 combines with J gene TRBJ2-7; 12 bases line up with TRBD2. The CDR3 extends over 16 amino acids. Germline V gene lookup returns CDR1 SEHNR and CDR2 FQNEAQ (reference sequence). Unmatched junction bases numbered 4, after V lost 2 bases and J lost 2 bases.